These 30 T cell receptor beta chains share one sample of origin, sequenced in a study of T cell responses to AZD1222 COVID-19 vaccine. TCRdb's copy holds only in-frame clones and misses some; the assay was immunoSEQ multiplex PCR. The table lists over 95,000 clones, more than 75% of them singletons. Material: peripheral blood, obtained on day 0 of AZD1222 vaccination. These receptors came from an adult in good health.

The rearrangement joins TRBV30 to TRBJ1-1, with TRBD1 as a possible D gene (5 bases). CDR1 and CDR2 (germline): GTSNPN, SVGIG (reference sequence). The ends were cut back, 4 bases at V and 3 bases at J, with 9 bases in the middle. CDR3 length: 12 residues. CDR3 protein: CAWKQEDTEAFF. CDR3 nucleotide sequence: TGTGCCTGGAAACAGGAGGACACTGAAGCTTTCTTT.

This clone appeared once. The rearrangement links TRBV14 to TRBJ2-1, with TRBD2 matching 15 bases. Germline values: CDR1 SGHDN, CDR2 FVKESK. This CDR3 spans 16 amino acids. J lost 9 bases, V lost 1 base, and 4 bases had no gene match. CDR3: CASSQAWGLAGGEQFF. The CDR3, as DNA: TGTGCCAGCAGCCAAGCGTGGGGACTAGCGGGAGGTGAGCAGTTCTTC.

The rearrangement uses TRBV7-9 and TRBJ1-2; TRBD1 agrees at 7 bases. The J segment lost 2 bases and the V segment lost 0 bases, leaving 3 bases of the junction unmatched. This CDR3 has 15 residues. Germline CDR1 is SEHNR and CDR2 is FQNEAQ (reference sequence). The CDR3 protein is CASSLAATGNYGYTF. The CDR3 DNA follows: TGTGCCAGCAGCTTAGCGGCGACAGGGAACTATGGCTACACCTTC.

This clone was counted a single time. V is TRBV5-5 and J is TRBJ2-7; no clear D. CDR3 length: 14 amino acids. Germline V gene sequence: CDR1 SGHKS, CDR2 YYEKEE (reference sequence). Between the trimmed V and J ends, which lost 5 bases and 0 bases, there was a span of 12 bases. This CDR3 is CASRFDQSSYEQYF. The CDR3 nucleotides are TGTGCCAGCAGGTTCGACCAGAGCTCCTACGAGCAGTACTTC.

This chain links TRBV2 with TRBJ2-5; D is ambiguous. Trimming took off 4 bases at V and 1 base at J, with 1 base between the two ends. Germline V CDR1 and CDR2: SNHLY, FYNNEI. CDR3 size: 11 residues. In DNA, the CDR3 is TGTGCCAGCAGTGTCCAAGAGACCCAGTACTTC. This encodes CASSVQETQYF.

The DNA of the CDR3 is TGTGCCATCAGTATCAGCGGGAGCGGTACAGATACGCAGTATTTT. Translated: CAISISGSGTDTQYF. The rearrangement uses TRBV10-3 and TRBJ2-3; 8 bases match TRBD2. This CDR3 is 15 amino acids long. With V trimmed by 5 bases and J by 3 bases, 7 bases remained unmatched. Germline lookup yields CDR1 ENHRY and CDR2 SYGVKD.

This rearrangement joins TRBV30 to TRBJ2-1, with 12 bases identical to TRBD2. With 4 bases clipped from V and 7 bases from J, the junction kept 2 bases outside the gene matches. CDR3 length: 13 residues. Germline-derived CDR1 and CDR2 are GTSNPN and SVGIG (reference sequence). The DNA for the CDR3 is TGTGCCTGGACTAGCGGGAGGGTAAATGAGCAGTTCTTC. Translated, it gives CAWTSGRVNEQFF.

In DNA, the CDR3 is TGTGCCAGCAGTTTACCAACCGGGACAGGGGCCTACGAGCAGTACTTC. Translated, it gives CASSLPTGTGAYEQYF. The chain is built from TRBV28 and TRBJ2-7, with TRBD1 matching 10 bases. V was clipped by 2 bases and J by 2 bases; unmatched bases: 6. This CDR3 has 16 residues. Germline loops: CDR1 MDHEN, CDR2 SYDVKM.

This sequence joins TRBV7-8 and TRBJ2-5; no clear D gene. This CDR3 is built from 14 residues. V lost 1 base and J lost 5, with 11 bases in between. CDR1 is SGHVS and CDR2 is FQNEAQ in the germline V gene. The CDR3 nucleotides read TGTGCCAGCAGCTTAGTTTGGCCCCGCGAGACCCAGTACTTC. Its translation: CASSLVWPRETQYF.

For the CDR3, the DNA is TGTGCCAGCAGTAAGACAGGGAAGGAAGGCTACACCTTC. Translating gives CASSKTGKEGYTF. This rearrangement joins TRBV28 to TRBJ1-2; TRBD1 matches at 7 bases. The V and J ends lost 5 bases and 8 bases, in that order; junction bases with no gene match: 8. CDR3 size: 13 residues. The germline gives CDR1 MDHEN, CDR2 SYDVKM.

CDR3 bases: TGTGCCAGCTCACCCGGGACAGGAGCGTACAATGAGCAGTTCTTC. It yields the protein CASSPGTGAYNEQFF. The chain employs TRBV18 and TRBJ2-1; the match to TRBD1 covers 8 bases. There are 15 residues in the CDR3. CDR1 and CDR2 from the germline V gene are KGHSH and LQKENI. The V and J ends lost 3 bases and 4 bases, in that order; junction bases with no gene match: 5. The full variable domain, completed using reference TRBV18 and TRBJ2-1, is NAGVMQNPRHLVRRRGQEARLRCSPMKGHSHVYWYRQLPEEGLKFMVYLQKENIIDESGMPKERFSAEFPKEGPSILRIQQVVRGDSAAYFCASSPGTGAYNEQFFGPGTRLTVL.

V gene TRBV2 combines with J gene TRBJ1-5; TRBD1 matches at 7 bases. CDR3 length: 15 residues. CDR1 SNHLY and CDR2 FYNNEI come from the germline V gene. J was trimmed by 2 bases and V by 7 bases; bases with no gene match: 8. The CDR3 sequence: CASTGGDRGNQPQHF. CDR3 sequence (DNA): TGTGCCAGCACCGGAGGAGACAGGGGCAATCAGCCCCAGCATTTT.

The J gene is TRBJ2-3, the V gene TRBV2; TRBD2 aligns across 7 bases. CDR1 and CDR2 (germline): SNHLY, FYNNEI. Trimming took 8 bases from V and 5 from J; bases not matched to a gene: 10. The CDR3 covers 14 residues. The CDR3 is CASLGLGGGDTQYF. The CDR3 DNA sequence: TGTGCCAGCCTCGGACTAGGAGGCGGAGATACGCAGTATTTT.

The CDR3 region has the DNA TGTGCCAGCAGCCTAGTCAAGGGACATGGCTACACCTTC. Translation: CASSLVKGHGYTF. This chain joins TRBV5-8 and TRBJ1-2; weak D call: TRBD1 (5 bases). Germline CDR1 and CDR2: SGHTS and YDEGEE. Trimming pared 4 bases from V and 6 bases from J, leaving 13 bases between. The CDR3 has 13 amino acids.

This chain uses TRBV7-9 with TRBJ1-2; D gene ambiguous. This CDR3 spans 13 amino acids. Germline V gene data show CDR1 as SEHNR and CDR2 as FQNEAQ (reference sequence). Trimming cost V 5 bases and J 8 bases, with 15 bases left between them. CDR3 sequence: CASSTPGGVGYTF. CDR3 coding DNA: TGTGCCAGCAGCACCCCAGGCGGGGTCGGCTACACCTTC.

The V and J genes are TRBV23-1 and TRBJ2-7, with 8 bases identical to TRBD1. TRBV23-1 is reported as an ORF; its role is uncertain. J lost 0 bases, V lost 0 bases, and 10 bases had no gene match. The CDR3 totals 18 residues. CDR3 loop: CASSQSRAQGALSYEQYF. The CDR3 DNA sequence: TGCGCCAGCAGTCAATCTAGGGCCCAGGGGGCTCTCTCCTACGAGCAGTACTTC.

The rearrangement links TRBV6-5 to TRBJ1-2, with 7 bases that match TRBD1. The CDR3 extends over 13 amino acids. Germline V gives CDR1 MNHEY, CDR2 SVGAGI. V was pared by 6 bases and J by 7 bases, with 8 bases of the junction left unmatched. CDR3 DNA: TGTGCCAGCAGAGACAGGGTGGACTTTGGCTACACCTTC. This gives the protein CASRDRVDFGYTF.

The genes are TRBV28 and TRBJ2-3; D is perhaps TRBD1 or TRBD2 (6 bases each). Germline V gene sequence: CDR1 MDHEN, CDR2 SYDVKM. This CDR3 is built from 14 residues. V was cut by 1 base and J by 5 bases, with 10 bases left in between. The CDR3 sequence is CASSLFGGGDTQYF. CDR3 nucleotide sequence: TGTGCCAGCAGTTTATTCGGGGGCGGAGATACGCAGTATTTT.

The J gene is TRBJ1-2, the V gene TRBV11-2, with D tentatively TRBD1 (5 bases). V was shortened by 6 bases and J by 6 bases, with 17 bases between the two germline ends. The V gene's germline CDR1 is SGHAT and CDR2 FQNNGV. This CDR3 comprises 14 residues. Written as DNA, the CDR3 is TGTGCCAGCAGGGGGGAAGTCCCGGGAGATGGCTACACCTTC. Translation gives CASRGEVPGDGYTF.

The chain recombines TRBV4-1 with TRBJ1-4; tentative D call: TRBD1 (5 bases). Deletions cut 8 bases from V and 11 bases from J, with 21 bases between. Per germline, CDR1 MGHRA and CDR2 YSYEKL. CDR3 size: 14 residues. Here the CDR3 reads CASAVAGLGFKLFF. CDR3 in DNA: TGCGCCAGCGCTGTGGCAGGGTTGGGATTTAAACTGTTTTTT.

The CDR3 is CASSEGHFTGELFF. CDR3 sequence (DNA): TGCGCCAGCAGTGAAGGACACTTCACCGGGGAGCTGTTTTTT. The chain is built from TRBV10-1 and TRBJ2-2, with a tentative D call TRBD1 (5 bases). Germline V gene lookup returns CDR1 WNHNN and CDR2 SYGVQD (reference sequence). The CDR3 loop spans 14 amino acids. Trimming stripped 3 bases from V and 4 bases from J, with 9 bases between.

The chain joins TRBV28 to TRBJ1-3, with TRBD1 matching 7 bases. The ends lost 1 base at V and 2 bases at J; junction bases unmatched: 5. CDR3 length: 16 amino acids. Germline CDR1 reads MDHEN; CDR2 reads SYDVKM. The CDR3 region has the DNA TGTGCCAGCAGTTTATTTGCAGGGGGTGCTGGAAACACCATATATTTT. Amino acid sequence: CASSLFAGGAGNTIYF.

The chain combines TRBV28 with TRBJ2-7; 8 nucleotides agree with TRBD2. The CDR3 spans 15 residues. Looked up from germline, CDR1 is MDHEN and CDR2 is SYDVKM. V gave up 5 bases and J gave up 2 bases; unmatched junction bases: 8. The CDR3 nucleotides read TGTGCCAGCAGTCCCCCACGGACTAGCCCCTACGAGCAGTACTTC. Encoded protein: CASSPPRTSPYEQYF. The full variable domain, in which reference TRBV28 and TRBJ2-7 provide the parts outside the CDR3, is DVKVTQSSRYLVKRTGEKVFLECVQDMDHENMFWYRQDPGLGLRLIYFSYDVKMKEKGDIPEGYSVSREKKERFSLILESASTNQTSMYLCASSPPRTSPYEQYFGPGTRLTVT.

The chain combines TRBV3-1 (or the pseudogene TRBV3-2) with TRBJ1-2; 7 bases map to TRBD1. Germline CDR1 LGHDT, CDR2 YNNKEL (reference sequence). Trimming removed 4 bases from V and 6 bases from J; junction bases left unmatched: 5. This CDR3 contains 13 residues. The CDR3 protein is CASSRDRDHGYTF. The CDR3, as DNA: TGTGCCAGCAGCCGGGACAGAGACCATGGCTACACCTTC.

The genes are TRBV6-5 and TRBJ2-1; 9 nucleotides agree with TRBD1. Germline lookup yields CDR1 MNHEY and CDR2 SVGAGI. V trimming: 7 bases; J trimming: 6 bases; junction bases outside the gene matches: 10. The CDR3 loop spans 15 amino acids. The CDR3 coding sequence is TGTGCCAGCACCAGACAGGGGGTACGTGGCAATGAGCAGTTCTTC. Translation: CASTRQGVRGNEQFF.

The J gene is TRBJ2-3, the V gene TRBV27, with D possibly being TRBD2 (5 bases). Germline assignment: CDR1 MNHEY and CDR2 SMNVEV (reference sequence). This CDR3 comprises 13 residues. Trimming removed 4 bases from V and 6 bases from J, with 11 bases in between. CDR3 sequence reads: CASSSRTGDTQYF. The CDR3 bases are TGTGCCAGCAGTTCTCGAACGGGGGATACGCAGTATTTT.

This rearrangement joins TRBV7-8 to TRBJ1-2, with 9 bases fitting TRBD1. This CDR3 is 18 amino acids long. J lost 2 bases, V lost 5 bases, and 15 bases had no gene match. CDR1 and CDR2 from the germline V gene are SGHVS and FQNEAQ. The CDR3 nucleotides are TGTGCCAGCAGCCGTGGACAGGGGCGGGGGATCCAAAACTATGGCTACACCTTC. This translates into CASSRGQGRGIQNYGYTF.

The chain has TRBV11-2 and TRBJ2-2, with 11 bases matching TRBD2. The CDR3 is 19 residues long. J was trimmed by 4 bases and V by 5 bases; bases with no gene match: 15. Germline V gene lookup returns CDR1 SGHAT and CDR2 FQNNGV. This CDR3 is CASSAFLGLAGGGTGELFF. The CDR3 coding sequence is TGTGCCAGCAGCGCCTTTCTTGGGCTAGCGGGAGGAGGCACCGGGGAGCTGTTTTTT.

The chain is built from TRBV5-3 and TRBJ2-1; D not certain. TRBV5-3 is marked as an open reading frame, function uncertain. Trimming removed 2 bases from V and 0 bases from J, with 12 bases in between. This CDR3 comprises 16 residues. CDR3 sequence reads: CARSLSQPSSYNEQFF. The CDR3 region has the DNA TGTGCCAGAAGCTTATCCCAGCCTAGCTCCTACAATGAGCAGTTCTTC.

The count of this clone is one. The chain employs TRBV19 and TRBJ1-1, with TRBD1 identical over 7 bases. Germline assignment: CDR1 LNHDA and CDR2 SQIVND (reference sequence). The J segment lost 10 bases and the V segment lost 1 base, leaving 9 bases of the junction unmatched. The CDR3 runs 14 residues. CDR3 in amino acids: CASSIAVEGAVAFF. The CDR3 nucleotides read TGTGCCAGTAGTATAGCGGTCGAGGGGGCTGTAGCTTTCTTT. The full variable domain, completed using reference TRBV19 and TRBJ1-1, is DGGITQSPKYLFRKEGQNVTLSCEQNLNHDAMYWYRQDPGQGLRLIYYSQIVNDFQKGDIAEGYSVSREKKESFPLTVTSAQKNPTAFYLCASSIAVEGAVAFFGQGTRLTVV.